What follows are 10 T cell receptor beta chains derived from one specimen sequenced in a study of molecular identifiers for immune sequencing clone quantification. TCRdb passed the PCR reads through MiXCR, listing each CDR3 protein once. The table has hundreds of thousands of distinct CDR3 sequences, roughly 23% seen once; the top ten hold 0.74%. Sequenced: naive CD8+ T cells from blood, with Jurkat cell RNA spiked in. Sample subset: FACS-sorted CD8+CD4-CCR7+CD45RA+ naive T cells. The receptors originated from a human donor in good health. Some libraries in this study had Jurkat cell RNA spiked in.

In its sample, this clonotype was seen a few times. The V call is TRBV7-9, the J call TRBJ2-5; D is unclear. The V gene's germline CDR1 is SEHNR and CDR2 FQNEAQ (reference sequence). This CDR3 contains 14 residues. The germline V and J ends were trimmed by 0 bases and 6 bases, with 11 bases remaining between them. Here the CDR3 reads CASSLALPGQTQYF. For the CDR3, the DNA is TGTGCCAGCAGCTTAGCGCTACCTGGGCAGACCCAGTACTTC.

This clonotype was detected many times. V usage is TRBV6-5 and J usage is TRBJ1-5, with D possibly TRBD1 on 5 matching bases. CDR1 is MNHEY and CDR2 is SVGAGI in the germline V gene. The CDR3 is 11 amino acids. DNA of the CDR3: TGTGCTGCGGGGGTCAATCAGCCCCAGCATTTT. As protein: CAAGVNQPQHF.

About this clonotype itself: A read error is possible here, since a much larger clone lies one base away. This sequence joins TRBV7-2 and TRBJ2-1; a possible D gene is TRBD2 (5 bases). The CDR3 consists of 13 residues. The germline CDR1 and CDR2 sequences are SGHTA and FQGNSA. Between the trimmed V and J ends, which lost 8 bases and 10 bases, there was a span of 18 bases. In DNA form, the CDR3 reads TGTGCCAGCGGCCCCTGGGCCAGCGGAGAGCAGTTCTTC. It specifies CASGPWASGEQFF.

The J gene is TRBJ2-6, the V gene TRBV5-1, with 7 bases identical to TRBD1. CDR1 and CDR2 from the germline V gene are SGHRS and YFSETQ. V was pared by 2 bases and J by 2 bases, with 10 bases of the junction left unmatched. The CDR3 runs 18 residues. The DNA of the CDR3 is TGCGCCAGCAGCTTTATGAGGCAGGGGGTCACTGGGGCCAACGTCCTGACTTTC. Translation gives CASSFMRQGVTGANVLTF.

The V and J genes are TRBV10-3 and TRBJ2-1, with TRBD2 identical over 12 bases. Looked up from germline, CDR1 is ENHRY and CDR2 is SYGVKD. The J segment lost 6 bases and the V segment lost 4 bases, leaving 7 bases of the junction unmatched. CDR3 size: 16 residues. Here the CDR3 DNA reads TGTGCCATCAGTGCTTCCGCGACTAGCGGGGGCAATGAGCAGTTCTTC. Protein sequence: CAISASATSGGNEQFF.

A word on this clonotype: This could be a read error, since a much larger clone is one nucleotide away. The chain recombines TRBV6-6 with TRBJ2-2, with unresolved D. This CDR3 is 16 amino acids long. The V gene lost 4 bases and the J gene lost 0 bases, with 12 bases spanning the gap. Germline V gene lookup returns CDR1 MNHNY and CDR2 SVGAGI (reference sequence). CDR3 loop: CASSLGGTSNTGELFF. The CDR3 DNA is TGTGCCAGCAGTTTGGGTGGCACCTCGAACACCGGGGAGCTGTTTTTT.

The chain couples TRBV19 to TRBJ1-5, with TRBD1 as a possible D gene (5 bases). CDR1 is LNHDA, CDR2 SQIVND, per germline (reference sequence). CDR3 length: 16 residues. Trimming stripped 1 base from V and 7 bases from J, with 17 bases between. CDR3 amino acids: CASSIGIRGSGQPQHF. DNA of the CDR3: TGTGCCAGTAGTATAGGCATTAGGGGAAGCGGCCAGCCCCAGCATTTT.

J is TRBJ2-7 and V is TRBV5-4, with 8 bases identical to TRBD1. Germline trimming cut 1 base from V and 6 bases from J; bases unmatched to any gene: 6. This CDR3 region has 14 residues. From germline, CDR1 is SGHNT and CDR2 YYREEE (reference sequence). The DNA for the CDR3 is TGTGCCAGCAGCTTGCAGGGGGCGGGCACCGAGCAGTACTTC. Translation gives CASSLQGAGTEQYF.

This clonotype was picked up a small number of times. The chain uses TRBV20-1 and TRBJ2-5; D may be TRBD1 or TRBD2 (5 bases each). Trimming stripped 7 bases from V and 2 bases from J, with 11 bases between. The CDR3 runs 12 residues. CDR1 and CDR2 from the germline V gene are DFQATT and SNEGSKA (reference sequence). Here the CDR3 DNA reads TGCAGTGTGAGTTGGGGGCAAGAGACCCAGTACTTC. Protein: CSVSWGQETQYF.

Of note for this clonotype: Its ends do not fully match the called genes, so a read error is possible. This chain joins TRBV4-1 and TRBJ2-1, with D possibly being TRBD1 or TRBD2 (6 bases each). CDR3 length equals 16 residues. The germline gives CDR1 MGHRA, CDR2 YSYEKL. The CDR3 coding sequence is TGCGCCAGCAGCCAAGTCCGGGGGCCCCCCTACATTGAGCAGTTCTTC. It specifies CASSQVRGPPYIEQFF.